This is a list of T cell receptor beta chains from one sample in a study of shared clonotypes between healthy human individuals. TCRdb keeps only in-frame clones here, not all; method: immunoSEQ multiplex PCR. The sample consists of hundreds of thousands of clones, approximately 96% of them appearing once. The material sequenced was naive CD8+ T cells sorted from blood. Receptors originate from a woman in her 30s in good health. CDR3s include the opening cysteine and the closing phenylalanine or tryptophan. Not every row has a clone size; where given, it reads once, few, many or a size class.

V gene	clone size	CDR3 protein
TRBV2	.	CASEQNLAKNIQYF
TRBV28	.	CASRPRLAGVYEQYF
TRBV10-2	.	CASREDRNTEAFF
TRBV12-5	.	CASGFHLAGGITDTQYF
TRBV13	.	CASSLDQAYEQYF
TRBV6-1	.	CASSEAQVPTYEQYF
TRBV6-1	.	CASSEGDSPGYGYTF
TRBV6-5	.	CASSPDTATGELFF
TRBV6-1	.	CASIENRGLETQYF
TRBV5-6	.	CASSLVLAGAETQYF
TRBV27	.	CASSLSRTLNQPQHF
TRBV7-2	once	CASSLLAGGYNEQFF
TRBV19	.	CASSPNRGSNQPQHF
TRBV19	.	CASMDRSYGYTF
TRBV7-8	once	CASSHRTGREQYF
TRBV10-2	few	CASSPWENQPQHF
TRBV13	.	CASSFGTGGLNTEAFF
TRBV7-9	.	CASSLGQGVHGYTF
TRBV11-1	.	CASSLPETYEQYF
TRBV27	.	CASFQDPYEQYF
TRBV4-1	.	CASSQGRAYEQYF
TRBV7-9	.	CASSLVAGSHNEQFF
TRBV30	.	CARGYRRGYTF